Presented here are 32 T cell receptor beta chains from one specimen sequenced in a study of tumor-infiltrating lymphocytes in primary liver carcinoma. It was unsorted whole blood that yielded blood RNA, and germline DNA was also extracted. Researchers generated TCR beta cDNA from roughly 510 ng of total RNA, relying on a constant-region primer. Sequencing libraries for TCR beta derived from three nested multiplex PCR rounds that used slightly modified ARM-PCR. Rounds one and two of PCR, each of about 10 cycles, were primed with TRBV1-TRBV30 forward primers and a C-beta reverse primer. Each CDR3 protein gets one entry after TCRdb re-called the multiplex PCR reads with MiXCR. Of approximately 330,000 distinct CDR3 sequences in the sample, about two thirds were seen once. Input material: peripheral blood. Every receptor here comes from a man aged 35 to 55 with primary liver carcinoma and hepatitis B virus infection.

This chain connects TRBV28 to TRBJ2-1; D not resolved. The CDR3 has 11 residues. Between the trimmed V and J ends, which lost 8 bases and 6 bases, there was a span of 8 bases. The germline V gene encodes CDR1 MDHEN and CDR2 SYDVKM. The CDR3 coding sequence is TGTGCCAGCTGCGTGAGCAATGAGCAGTTCTTC. Protein sequence: CASCVSNEQFF.

As to this clonotype: Since a much larger clone is just one base distant, this may be a read error. The CDR3 coding sequence is TGTGCCAACAGATCTTTGGAGACCCAGTACTTC. Amino acids: CANRSLETQYF. The chain recombines TRBV6-1 with TRBJ2-5, with unresolved D. The germline gives CDR1 MNHNS, CDR2 SASEGT. The V end lost 10 bases, the J end lost 5 bases, and 11 bases lay between the germline ends. The CDR3 has 11 amino acids.

This clonotype was seen repeatedly, ten times or more. The gene calls are TRBV4-3 and TRBJ2-1; 12 bases fit TRBD2. CDR1 and CDR2 (germline): LGHNA, YSLEER. The CDR3 contains 17 residues. V lost 3 bases and J lost 10; bases outside the gene matches: 13. The CDR3 spells CASSHSIYGTSGFEQFF. The CDR3 DNA reads as TGCGCCAGCAGCCATTCCATATACGGGACTAGCGGGTTCGAGCAGTTCTTC.

Of note for this clonotype: Being one base from a much bigger clone, this may be a read error. This rearrangement joins TRBV6-1 to TRBJ2-1; tentative D call: TRBD2 (5 bases). The CDR3 covers 18 residues. CDR1 and CDR2 from the germline V gene are MNHNS and SASEGT. Trimming stripped 8 bases from V and 1 base from J, with 24 bases between. The CDR3 DNA reads as TGTGCCAGCCAACTCTTGCCGGGAAGTGAAGGATCCTACAATGAGCAGTTCTTC. This encodes CASQLLPGSEGSYNEQFF.

About this clonotype: Compared with germline, one end of the junction differs, possibly owing to a read error. The V gene is TRBV5-4, the J gene TRBJ1-5; D is undetermined. CDR3 length: 13 amino acids. Germline V gene sequence: CDR1 SGHNT, CDR2 YYREEE (reference sequence). This CDR3 is CASSPLANQPQHF. CDR3 coding DNA: TGTGCCAGCAGCCCATTGGCGAATCAGCCCCAGCATTTC.

This clonotype was picked up one time. One base away lies a much larger clone, so this may be a sequencing read error. The chain has TRBV4-1 and TRBJ2-7; 9 nucleotides line up with TRBD1. The last part of the DNA fits TRBJ2-5 better; the J call may be wrong. The germline V gene has CDR1 MGHRA and CDR2 YSYEKL. This CDR3 is 15 amino acids long. The CDR3 DNA reads as TGCGCCAGCAGCTACGCACAGGGGGCGGGAGAGACCCAGTACTTC. The encoded protein is CASSYAQGAGETQYF.

This clonotype was picked up a small number of times. The rearrangement uses TRBV19 and TRBJ2-1; 10 positions match TRBD2. V was clipped by 4 bases and J by 0 bases; unmatched bases: 6. Germline V CDR1 and CDR2: LNHDA, SQIVND (reference sequence). The CDR3 is 17 amino acids. The CDR3 spells CASSRTSGTTSYNEQFF. The CDR3 DNA is TGTGCCAGTAGTAGGACTAGCGGAACAACCTCCTACAATGAGCAGTTCTTC. The variable domain in full, completed from reference TRBV19 and TRBJ2-1, reads DGGITQSPKYLFRKEGQNVTLSCEQNLNHDAMYWYRQDPGQGLRLIYYSQIVNDFQKGDIAEGYSVSREKKESFPLTVTSAQKNPTAFYLCASSRTSGTTSYNEQFFGPGTRLTVL.

Comment on this clonotype: This could be a read error, since a much larger clone is one nucleotide away. The V and J genes are TRBV6-5 and TRBJ1-1; weak D call: TRBD1 (5 bases). This CDR3 has 13 residues. Looked up from germline, CDR1 is MNHEY and CDR2 is SVGAGI. CDR3 residues: CVSSELGRLEAFF. The CDR3 DNA reads TGTGTCAGCAGTGAGCTGGGACGCTTAGAAGCTTTCTTT.

In regard to this clonotype: A junction boundary mismatches the germline segment, possibly from a read error. CDR3 loop: CASTQVGGGNVQYF. In nucleotides, the CDR3 is TGCGCCAGCACCCAAGTCGGAGGGGGCAACGTTCAGTACTTC. The rearrangement joins TRBV4-3 to TRBJ2-4; D is possibly TRBD1 (7 bases). The germline gives CDR1 LGHNA, CDR2 YSLEER. This CDR3 is 14 amino acids long.

Notes on this clonotype: Mismatch with germline at one junction end may stem from a read error. The rearrangement joins TRBV6-1 to TRBJ1-5, with a weak D call TRBD1 (5 bases). CDR3 size: 15 residues. Germline V gene lookup returns CDR1 MNHNS and CDR2 SASEGT. CDR3 protein: CANSEETARNQPQHF. The CDR3 DNA is TGTGCCAACAGTGAAGAGACAGCCCGCAATCAGCCCCAGCATTTT.

Comments on this clonotype: One junction end does not reproduce the germline sequence, and a read error may be involved. The chain has TRBV4-2 and TRBJ1-5, with D unclear. The CDR3 loop spans 16 amino acids. Germline values: CDR1 LGHNA, CDR2 YNFKEQ. The CDR3: CASRQDSGQDRVPQHF. The CDR3 coding sequence is TGTGCCAGCAGACAAGATTCCGGTCAGGACCGAGTGCCACAGCATTTT.

The chain couples TRBV29-1 to TRBJ2-1; 10 positions agree with TRBD1. The CDR3 has 14 amino acids. CDR1 is SQVTM, CDR2 ANQGSEA, per germline. CDR3 nucleotides: TGCAGTATCCTACGCGACAGGGGGCACCATGAGCAGTTCTTC. Residues: CSILRDRGHHEQFF.

As for this clonotype: Just one base apart from a much larger clone, this may be a read error. The chain couples TRBV4-2 to TRBJ1-1; D gene uncertain. Germline loops: CDR1 LGHNA, CDR2 YNFKEQ. The CDR3 consists of 14 residues. The CDR3, as DNA: TGTACCAGCAGCTTGGGCACCATGAACACTGAAGCTTTCTTT. Protein sequence: CTSSLGTMNTEAFF.

This clonotype was picked up many times. This chain uses TRBV6-5 with TRBJ1-2; D uncertain. CDR3 length: 11 residues. V was pared by 4 bases and J by 8 bases, with 8 bases between. The germline V gene has CDR1 MNHEY and CDR2 SVGAGI. CDR3 sequence reads: CASSSTRGYTF. CDR3 sequence (DNA): TGTGCCAGCAGTTCGACCAGGGGCTACACCTTC.

Turning to this clonotype: As the CDR3 is not closed by the conserved phenylalanine or tryptophan, this likely results from a read error. The chain recombines TRBV11-2 with TRBJ1-1, with D hard to call. In germline, CDR1 is SGHAT, CDR2 FQNNGV. The CDR3 is 15 residues long. CDR3 amino acids: CTSSLEPRINTEAFL. The CDR3, as DNA: TGTACCAGCAGCTTAGAACCGAGAATTAACACTGAAGCTTTCTTA.

The rearrangement links TRBV12-3 or TRBV12-4 to TRBJ1-6, with a possible D match to TRBD1 (6 bases). V lost 4 bases to trimming and J lost 9 bases, with 16 bases between them. The CDR3 length is 15 residues. CDR3 sequence (DNA): TGTGCCAGCAGTTCAAACCGGGACAATGGTTCACCCCTCCACTTT. Its protein is CASSSNRDNGSPLHF.

Comments on this clonotype: It may be a read error: a sequence one base away is much more abundant. The CDR3 loop is CTSSRDSASTDTQYF. The CDR3 region has the DNA TGTACCAGCAGTCGGGACAGTGCTAGCACAGATACGCAGTATTTT. The chain couples TRBV6-6 to TRBJ2-3; 7 bases are shared with TRBD1. This CDR3 is built from 15 residues. The germline gives CDR1 MNHNY, CDR2 SVGAGI (reference sequence).

This clonotype was recorded only once. A read error is possible here, since a much larger clone lies one base away. V usage is TRBV10-2 and J usage is TRBJ1-2, with D unclear. This CDR3 is built from 14 residues. From germline, CDR1 is WSHSY and CDR2 SAAADI. Trimming removed 3 bases at V and 5 bases at J, with 13 bases between. The chain's CDR3 is CASSDVGSGYGYTF. The CDR3 DNA sequence: TGCGCCAGCAGTGATGTAGGGAGTGGGTATGGCTACACCTTC.

In the case of this clonotype: A clone one base away is much larger, so this may be a read error. DNA of the CDR3: TGTGCCTGGAGTACTCATAGCGAAAATGAGCCGTTCTTC. Translation: CAWSTHSENEPFF. The rearrangement uses TRBV30 and TRBJ2-1; a possible D gene is TRBD2 (5 bases). Germline V lookup: CDR1 GTSNPN, CDR2 SVGIG (reference sequence). CDR3 size: 13 residues.

This clonotype was seen a handful of times. The chain's CDR3 is CASSRGQGFYNEQFF. The CDR3 region has the DNA TGTGCCAGCAGCCGAGGACAGGGGTTCTACAATGAGCAGTTCTTC. The chain is built from TRBV14 and TRBJ2-1, with TRBD1 identical over 9 bases. This CDR3 has 15 residues. Germline V gives CDR1 SGHDN, CDR2 FVKESK. V was pared by 4 bases and J by 3 bases, with 4 bases of the junction left unmatched.

On this clonotype itself: The junction shows a germline mismatch at one end, possibly a read error. The chain carries TRBV24-1 and TRBJ2-1, with 9 bases aligning to TRBD2. The length of the CDR3 is 17 residues. Looked up from germline, CDR1 is KGHDR and CDR2 is SFDVKD. The CDR3 DNA follows: TGTGTCACCAGTGATTTGGGGCTAGCGGGGATCCACAATGAGCAGTTCTTC. It specifies CVTSDLGLAGIHNEQFF.

Concerning this clonotype itself: One base away lies a much larger clone, so this may be a sequencing read error. J is TRBJ2-7 and V is TRBV6-5; tentative D call: TRBD2 (5 bases). The germline V gene has CDR1 MNHEY and CDR2 SVGAGI. The CDR3 consists of 15 residues. The germline V and J ends were trimmed by 0 bases and 5 bases, with 14 bases remaining between them. CDR3 in DNA: TGTGCCAGCAGTTACTCGAGAGGAGGTAACGACGAGCAGTACTTC. It codes for CASSYSRGGNDEQYF.

The V call is TRBV28, the J call TRBJ1-2; unclear D gene. The V gene lost 8 bases and the J gene lost 0 bases, with 22 bases spanning the gap. Germline loops: CDR1 MDHEN, CDR2 SYDVKM. The CDR3 contains 17 residues. The CDR3 loop is CASVGLRGGRTNYGYTF. The CDR3 bases are TGTGCCAGCGTTGGCTTACGCGGCGGACGGACTAACTATGGCTACACCTTC.

A word on this clonotype: The CDR3 does not close with the conserved phenylalanine or tryptophan, likely indicating a read error. The V call is TRBV11-2, the J call TRBJ2-5, with a weak D call TRBD1 (6 bases). Trimming stripped 7 bases from V and 9 bases from J, with 18 bases between. Per germline, CDR1 SGHAT and CDR2 FQNNGV. The CDR3 length is 13 residues. Written as DNA, the CDR3 is TGTGCCAGCACCTTGGGGGACATAGGGGCCCAGTACATC. It yields the protein CASTLGDIGAQYI.

About this clonotype itself: Compared with germline, one end of the junction differs, possibly owing to a read error. The chain links TRBV11-2 to TRBJ2-1, with 7 bases lining up with TRBD2. Germline loops: CDR1 SGHAT, CDR2 FQNNGV. This CDR3 is 13 amino acids long. The CDR3 reads CASSPETSKTVVF. The CDR3 DNA is TGTGCCAGCAGCCCCGAGACTAGCAAAACTGTGGTTTTC.

A remark on this clonotype: Since a much larger clone is just one base distant, this may be a read error. The chain links TRBV14 to TRBJ1-2; TRBD1 matches at 7 bases. V dropped 8 bases and J dropped 3; count of bases not matched to a gene: 6. This CDR3 has 13 residues. Germline V gene sequence: CDR1 SGHDN, CDR2 FVKESK. The CDR3 sequence: CASGPGTDYGYTF. The CDR3 DNA is TGTGCCAGCGGGCCGGGGACAGACTATGGCTACACCTTC.

This clonotype was counted a single time. One junction end does not reproduce the germline sequence, and a read error may be involved. CDR3 in amino acids: CASSLQREITDKQYF. CDR3 in DNA: TGCGCCAGCAGCCTACAGCGGGAGATCACAGATAAGCAGTATTTT. This rearrangement joins TRBV4-1 to TRBJ2-3, with 8 bases aligning to TRBD2. Looked up from germline, CDR1 is MGHRA and CDR2 is YSYEKL. The CDR3 loop spans 15 amino acids.

As regards this clonotype: A much larger clone differs by one base, so this may be a read error. The CDR3 sequence: CASSYYRDMDERLFF. In DNA, the CDR3 is TGTGCCAGCAGTTATTACAGGGATATGGATGAAAGACTGTTTTTT. The V and J genes are TRBV6-5 and TRBJ1-4; possible D gene TRBD1, 6 bases. This CDR3 region has 15 residues. Per the germline V gene, CDR1 is MNHEY and CDR2 is SVGAGI.

This chain links TRBV11-2 with TRBJ1-5; D gene uncertain. This CDR3 comprises 14 residues. Germline V gene lookup returns CDR1 SGHAT and CDR2 FQNNGV. Trimming stripped 0 bases from V and 4 bases from J, with 7 bases between. This chain's CDR3 is CASSLDGLNQPQHF. The CDR3 DNA follows: TGTGCCAGCAGCTTAGACGGACTAAATCAGCCCCAGCATTTT.

This clonotype was seen more than once but under ten times. The rearrangement uses TRBV28 and TRBJ2-1, with TRBD2 matching over 12 bases. Germline assignment: CDR1 MDHEN and CDR2 SYDVKM. The CDR3 is 16 residues long. V shed 5 bases, J shed 4 bases, and the junction held 6 bases outside the gene matches. Here the CDR3 DNA reads TGTGCCAGCAGTGGACTAGCGGGACCCGTTTACAATGAGCAGTTCTTC. Translated: CASSGLAGPVYNEQFF.

Turning to this clonotype: One end of the junction is discordant with germline, which a read error may explain. This sequence joins TRBV4-3 and TRBJ1-4; 7 nucleotides agree with TRBD1. Per germline, CDR1 LGHNA and CDR2 YSLEER. This CDR3 has 14 amino acids. CDR3 nucleotide sequence: TGCGTCAGCAGCCGACAGGGTGGTAATGAAAAACTATTTTTT. Translation gives CVSSRQGGNEKLFF.

Remarks on this clonotype: At one of its ends the junction is not consistent with the germline gene, which may arise from a read error. CDR3 sequence (DNA): TGTAGCGTCCGGGGAGTATCAGGGTACGAGCAGTGCTTC. It is translated as CSVRGVSGYEQCF. The V call is TRBV29-1, the J call TRBJ2-7; D is tentatively TRBD1 or TRBD2 (5 bases each). CDR1 is SQVTM and CDR2 is ANQGSEA in the germline V gene. This CDR3 comprises 13 residues.